This TCR beta chain came from a study of blood T cell repertoires in COVID-19. Study-level information: Acute and convalescent COVID-19 samples came from the United States, Italy and Spain. Nucleic acid was either cDNA or gDNA, and it came from T cells, B-cell-depleted T cells, or PBMCs.

Original handling: Nucleated cell number was recorded as an estimate derived from reference gene primer amplification. Libraries were prepared by immunoSEQ multiplex PCR; TCRdb keeps only in-frame clonotypes and omits some of them. V and J calls plus clone size are reproduced from that table; the DNA served to infer D and trimming. The sample gives tens of thousands of clones, roughly 89% of which show up once; 8% to 10% is in the top ten. Trimming cost V 3 bases and J 3 bases; bases outside gene matches: 6. This CDR3 spans 15 amino acids. CDR1 SGHAT and CDR2 FQDESV come from the germline V gene (reference sequence).

The clonotype was recovered from a man aged 50 or older with active COVID-19. The sample consisted of peripheral blood. This chain connects TRBV11-1 to TRBJ2-5; 8 bases are a match to TRBD2. CDR3 sequence: CASSFRLSGEETQYF. The CDR3 DNA reads as TGTGCCAGCAGCTTCCGGCTTAGCGGGGAAGAGACCCAGTACTTC.